The 20 T cell receptor beta chains below were found in one sample sequenced in a study of a mutant IDH1 vaccine in newly diagnosed glioma. The repertoire was sequenced with immunoSEQ multiplex PCR; TCRdb's copy has only in-frame clones and lacks some. This sample has 20,000 to 25,000 clones, with roughly 70% found just once. Time point meaning: week 11, during vaccination. Each vaccine dose was 300 ug of mutant IDH1 20-mer peptide, with topical imiquimod. Antigen specificity for these receptors is unknown. Sample: peripheral blood mononuclear cells (PBMCs), taken from a glioma patient whose treatment included an IDH1 peptide vaccine. The receptors come from a man in his late teens or twenties with glioma. Some clones in this sample may be carry-over from other donors' samples.

V is TRBV4-1 and J is TRBJ1-3; D uncertain. The germline V and J ends were trimmed by 1 base and 0 bases, with 7 bases remaining between them. The CDR3 loop spans 15 amino acids. CDR1 is MGHRA, CDR2 YSYEKL, per germline. The CDR3 here is CASSQAVISGNTIYF. CDR3 DNA sequence: TGCGCCAGCAGCCAAGCAGTAATCTCTGGAAACACCATATATTTT.

Remarks on this clone: In the same sample, other DNA sequences code for this CDR3. The rearrangement joins TRBV18 to TRBJ1-5; D is possibly TRBD1 (5 bases). With 2 bases removed from V and 7 bases from J, the gap between germline ends came to 9 bases. This CDR3 has 13 amino acids. From germline, CDR1 is KGHSH and CDR2 LQKENI. CDR3 DNA: TGTGCCAGCTCACCAAGGGGAGGGCAGCCCCAGCATTTT. This translates into CASSPRGGQPQHF. Full variable domain (remainder filled in from reference TRBV18 and TRBJ1-5): NAGVMQNPRHLVRRRGQEARLRCSPMKGHSHVYWYRQLPEEGLKFMVYLQKENIIDESGMPKERFSAEFPKEGPSILRIQQVVRGDSAAYFCASSPRGGQPQHFGDGTRLSIL.

This clone has only one observation. Written as DNA, the CDR3 is TGTGCCAGTGCCCCCGGGACAGCCTACGAGCAGTACTTC. It encodes CASAPGTAYEQYF. The genes are TRBV19 and TRBJ2-7, with 7 bases lining up with TRBD1. The CDR3 extends over 13 amino acids. The trim removed 8 bases at V and 2 bases at J, leaving 6 bases unmatched. Germline V gene sequence: CDR1 LNHDA, CDR2 SQIVND (reference sequence).

J is TRBJ2-5 and V is TRBV5-1, with 10 nucleotides matching TRBD2. V lost 4 bases and J lost 2; bases outside the gene matches: 5. Germline CDR1 and CDR2: SGHRS and YFSETQ. The CDR3 is 15 residues long. The CDR3 region is CASSDGTSVQETQYF. The CDR3 bases are TGCGCCAGCAGCGACGGGACTAGCGTACAAGAGACCCAGTACTTC.

The chain uses TRBV4-2 and TRBJ2-5; 11 bases map to TRBD2. V lost 3 bases, J lost 0 bases, and 3 bases stayed unmatched. The CDR3 is 16 amino acids. Germline values: CDR1 LGHNA, CDR2 YNFKEQ. In DNA form, the CDR3 reads TGTGCCAGCAGCCAGGGGACTAGCGGATACCAAGAGACCCAGTACTTC. Translated: CASSQGTSGYQETQYF.

This clone has only a few counts. This chain connects TRBV30 to TRBJ1-4; D uncertain. V gave up 6 bases and J gave up 5 bases, with 13 bases separating them. Looked up from germline, CDR1 is GTSNPN and CDR2 is SVGIG (reference sequence). This CDR3 is 13 amino acids long. The CDR3 protein is CACQRQTNEKLFF. In DNA form, the CDR3 reads TGTGCCTGCCAGAGGCAGACGAATGAAAAACTGTTTTTT.

The chain has TRBV28 and TRBJ2-5; 9 bases match TRBD1. The DNA end lines up better with TRBJ2-7; the J call may be wrong. Germline V gene sequence: CDR1 MDHEN, CDR2 SYDVKM. CDR3 length: 15 amino acids. CDR3 loop: CASDETDRGGSEQYF. The CDR3 DNA reads as TGTGCCAGCGACGAAACGGACAGGGGAGGGAGCGAGCAGTACTTC.

The table lists this clone with a count of one. The rearrangement links TRBV6-1 to TRBJ1-4, with D possibly TRBD1 on 5 matching bases. V was shortened by 2 bases and J by 15 bases, with 22 bases between the two germline ends. The CDR3 totals 15 residues. CDR1 and CDR2 from the germline V gene are MNHNS and SASEGT. The CDR3 bases are TGTGCCAGCAGTGAACTGGGACCGCCTAAAGGAAACTTGTTTTTT. Translation gives CASSELGPPKGNLFF.

This clone was seen a few times. The CDR3 region has the DNA TGCAGTGCTAGTGGCACAGCTTTCTTT. Residues: CSASGTAFF. The genes are TRBV20-1 and TRBJ1-1, with no clear D. Trimming shortened V by 3 bases and J by 10 bases, and 6 bases separated the two germline ends. Per the germline V gene, CDR1 is DFQATT and CDR2 is SNEGSKA (reference sequence). This CDR3 has 9 amino acids.

This clone was picked up a small number of times. The genes are TRBV27 and TRBJ2-7, with a possible D match to TRBD2 (5 bases). The CDR3 consists of 12 residues. Trimming pared 7 bases from V and 0 bases from J, leaving 7 bases between. CDR1 is MNHEY, CDR2 SMNVEV, per germline (reference sequence). CDR3 sequence (DNA): TGTGCCAGCAAAGGGAGCTCCTACGAGCAGTACTTC. It codes for CASKGSSYEQYF.

In its sample, this clone was seen once. This rearrangement joins TRBV6-6 to TRBJ2-7; 8 nucleotides agree with TRBD2. The V segment lost 4 bases and the J segment 0 bases; nucleotides outside the gene matches: 5. This CDR3 has 15 amino acids. From germline, CDR1 is MNHNY and CDR2 SVGAGI (reference sequence). CDR3 protein: CASSWREDRSYEQYF. The CDR3 DNA reads TGTGCCAGCAGTTGGCGGGAGGACCGCTCCTACGAGCAGTACTTC.

The chain is built from TRBV6-6 and TRBJ2-3, with 8 positions matching TRBD2. This CDR3 has 16 amino acids. Per germline, CDR1 MNHNY and CDR2 SVGAGI (reference sequence). V was clipped by 2 bases and J by 0 bases; unmatched bases: 4. The CDR3: CASSYPTSVSTDTQYF. For the CDR3, the DNA is TGTGCCAGCAGTTACCCGACTAGCGTAAGCACAGATACGCAGTATTTT.

The rearrangement joins TRBV7-2 to TRBJ2-1, with 7 bases fitting TRBD1. Germline CDR1 and CDR2: SGHTA and FQGNSA. J gave up 4 bases and V 4 bases, and 7 bases lay outside the gene matches. The CDR3 is 15 amino acids. CDR3 coding DNA: TGTGCCAGCAGCTCTACAGGGGATTCTTACAATGAGCAGTTCTTC. Protein: CASSSTGDSYNEQFF.

The chain links TRBV7-2 to TRBJ2-1; 8 nucleotides align to TRBD1. The germline CDR1 and CDR2 sequences are SGHTA and FQGNSA. V was clipped by 2 bases and J by 15 bases; unmatched bases: 6. This CDR3 spans 12 amino acids. The CDR3 bases are TGTGCCAGCAGCTTAATCGACAGGGGACCGTTCTTC. Protein: CASSLIDRGPFF. The entire variable domain, with the rest obtained from reference TRBV7-2 and TRBJ2-1, is as follows: GAGVSQSPSNKVTEKGKDVELRCDPISGHTALYWYRQSLGQGLEFLIYFQGNSAPDKSGLPSDRFSAERTGGSVSTLTIQRTQQEDSAVYLCASSLIDRGPFFGPGTRLTVL.

V gene TRBV5-8 combines with J gene TRBJ1-2; weak D call: TRBD1 (5 bases). CDR3 length equals 15 residues. CDR1 and CDR2 (germline): SGHTS, YDEGEE. V was trimmed by 3 bases and J by 2 bases, leaving 14 bases between them. Here the CDR3 reads CASSYQEWGNYGYTF. CDR3 in DNA: TGTGCCAGCAGCTACCAGGAATGGGGGAACTATGGCTACACCTTC.

This clone showed up just once. The J gene is TRBJ1-4, the V gene TRBV6-1; 8 bases are a match to TRBD1. Germline assignment: CDR1 MNHNS and CDR2 SASEGT. The CDR3 runs to 15 residues. V dropped 3 bases and J dropped 8; count of bases not matched to a gene: 8. The CDR3 protein is CASSEGTGRQEKLFF. In nucleotides, the CDR3 is TGTGCCAGCAGTGAGGGGACAGGCCGGCAAGAAAAACTGTTTTTT.

This clone was observed a few times. The genes are TRBV7-9 and TRBJ1-1; D not resolved. Germline loops: CDR1 SEHNR, CDR2 FQNEAQ (reference sequence). The CDR3 is made up of 13 amino acids. The V end was cut by 5 bases, the J end by 6 bases, with 13 bases between. The CDR3, as DNA: TGTGCCAGCAGCCCATTACCCTCGGCTGAAGCTTTCTTT. Protein: CASSPLPSAEAFF. The variable domain in full, completed from reference TRBV7-9 and TRBJ1-1, reads DTGVSQNPRHKITKRGQNVTFRCDPISEHNRLYWYRQTLGQGPEFLTYFQNEAQLEKSRLLSDRFSAERPKGSFSTLEIQRTEQGDSAMYLCASSPLPSAEAFFGQGTRLTVV.

The chain employs TRBV4-1 and TRBJ1-1; 11 bases map to TRBD1. This CDR3 is 15 amino acids long. Germline lookup yields CDR1 MGHRA and CDR2 YSYEKL. V was pared by 8 bases and J by 5 bases, with 10 bases of the junction left unmatched. The DNA of the CDR3 is TGCGCCAGCGCAAGTAGGGACAGGGGGTTTACTGAAGCTTTCTTT. It specifies CASASRDRGFTEAFF.

This chain links TRBV4-1 with TRBJ1-3; no clear D. V lost 1 base to trimming and J lost 0 bases, with 7 bases between them. In germline, CDR1 is MGHRA, CDR2 YSYEKL. This CDR3 contains 15 residues. The CDR3 sequence is CASSQAAFSGNTIYF. CDR3 coding DNA: TGCGCCAGCAGCCAAGCGGCCTTCTCTGGAAACACCATATATTTT.

This clone counts as large. Written as DNA, the CDR3 is TGTGCCAGCAGCGTAGAAGACCATAACACCGGGGAGCTGTTTTTT. Protein: CASSVEDHNTGELFF. The V and J genes are TRBV9 and TRBJ2-2; D ambiguous. V lost 0 bases to trimming and J lost 2 bases, with 8 bases between them. Germline V gene lookup returns CDR1 SGDLS and CDR2 YYNGEE. The CDR3 is 15 amino acids.